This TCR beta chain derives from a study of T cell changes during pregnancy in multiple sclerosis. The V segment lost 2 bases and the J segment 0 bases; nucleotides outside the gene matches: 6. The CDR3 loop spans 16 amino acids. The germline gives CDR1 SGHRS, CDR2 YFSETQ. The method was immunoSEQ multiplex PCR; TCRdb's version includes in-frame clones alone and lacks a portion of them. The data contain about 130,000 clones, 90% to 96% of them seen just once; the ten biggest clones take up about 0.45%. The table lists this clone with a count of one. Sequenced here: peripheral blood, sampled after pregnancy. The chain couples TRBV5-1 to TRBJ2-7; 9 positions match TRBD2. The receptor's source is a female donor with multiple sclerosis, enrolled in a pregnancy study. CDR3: CASSLPAGGSSYEQYF. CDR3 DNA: TGCGCCAGCAGCTTACCCGCGGGAGGGAGCTCCTACGAGCAGTACTTC.